These 27 T cell receptor beta chains came from one sample sequenced in a study of T cell responses to AZD1222 COVID-19 vaccine. Sequencing was performed with immunoSEQ multiplex PCR; in TCRdb, only in-frame clones are kept and a portion is missing. Here the sample spans roughly 80,000 clones, roughly 82% being singletons. This specimen was peripheral blood, taken on day 0 of AZD1222 vaccination. Receptor source: an adult in good health.

The genes are TRBV5-4 and TRBJ2-3; D remains ambiguous. The CDR3 extends over 14 amino acids. Germline V gene sequence: CDR1 SGHNT, CDR2 YYREEE (reference sequence). V was cut by 0 bases and J by 0 bases, with 5 bases left in between. CDR3 in amino acids: CASSLALSTDTQYF. In DNA, the CDR3 is TGTGCCAGCAGCTTGGCCTTAAGCACAGATACGCAGTATTTT.

The chain employs TRBV3-1 (or the pseudogene TRBV3-2) and TRBJ2-1; a possible D gene is TRBD2 (5 bases). V lost 3 bases to trimming and J lost 5 bases, with 11 bases between them. Germline CDR1 LGHDT, CDR2 YNNKEL (reference sequence). This CDR3 comprises 14 residues. CDR3 amino acids: CASSHRGSHNEQFF. CDR3 nucleotides: TGTGCCAGCAGCCATCGAGGGTCCCACAATGAGCAGTTCTTC.

This clone was observed a single time. This chain joins TRBV3-1 (or the pseudogene TRBV3-2) and TRBJ1-2; 9 bases match TRBD1. The CDR3 loop spans 12 amino acids. The V segment lost 0 bases and the J segment 14 bases; nucleotides outside the gene matches: 4. In germline, CDR1 is LGHDT, CDR2 YNNKEL (reference sequence). Here the CDR3 reads CASSQEQGAGTF. The CDR3 nucleotides read TGTGCCAGCAGCCAAGAACAGGGGGCGGGGACCTTC.

This clone was seen just once. As DNA, the CDR3 is TGTGCCAGCAGCTTGGGGGCCAGCCCCTCTGGGGCCAACGTCCTGACTTTC. It specifies CASSLGASPSGANVLTF. The chain links TRBV5-6 to TRBJ2-6; D is undetermined. Per germline, CDR1 SGHDT and CDR2 YYEEEE. V dropped 0 bases and J dropped 0 bases, with 10 bases sitting between them. The CDR3 loop spans 17 amino acids.

The chain carries TRBV7-9 and TRBJ2-5; D ambiguous. CDR1 SEHNR and CDR2 FQNEAQ come from the germline V gene (reference sequence). Trimming took 5 bases from V and 0 from J, leaving 10 bases between them. The CDR3 consists of 14 residues. The CDR3 sequence: CASSTQRNQETQYF. DNA of the CDR3: TGTGCCAGCAGCACCCAGCGCAACCAAGAGACCCAGTACTTC. The full variable domain, rest sourced from reference TRBV7-9 and TRBJ2-5, is DTGVSQNPRHKITKRGQNVTFRCDPISEHNRLYWYRQTLGQGPEFLTYFQNEAQLEKSRLLSDRFSAERPKGSFSTLEIQRTEQGDSAMYLCASSTQRNQETQYFGPGTRLLVL.

The chain links TRBV4-3 to TRBJ2-1, with 8 bases identical to TRBD2. V was pared by 8 bases and J by 7 bases, with 4 bases of the junction left unmatched. CDR1 LGHNA and CDR2 YSLEER come from the germline V gene. The length of the CDR3 is 12 residues. The CDR3 DNA is TGCGCCAGCTCAGCGGGGGAGAATGAGCAGTTCTTC. Its protein is CASSAGENEQFF.

Only one count was recorded for this clone. V is TRBV5-1 and J is TRBJ2-2; 14 positions match TRBD2. Germline CDR1 SGHRS, CDR2 YFSETQ. The junction had 8 bases not matched to a gene; V was cut back by 2 bases and J by 2 bases. This CDR3 spans 19 amino acids. The CDR3 protein is CASSFSSGLAGGNTGELFF. DNA of the CDR3: TGCGCCAGCAGCTTTTCGTCTGGACTAGCGGGGGGAAACACCGGGGAGCTGTTTTTT.

The chain joins TRBV7-6 to TRBJ2-3; D is uncertain. The germline V gene has CDR1 SGHVS and CDR2 FNYEAQ. CDR3 length equals 12 residues. Trimming took off 5 bases at V and 6 bases at J, with 9 bases between the two ends. The CDR3 here is CASSDQVDTQYF. The CDR3 nucleotides read TGTGCCAGCAGCGACCAGGTGGATACGCAGTATTTT.

V and J are TRBV5-5 and TRBJ2-7; possible D gene TRBD1, 6 bases. This CDR3 is built from 14 residues. V lost 0 bases, J lost 3 bases, and 10 bases lay in between. Germline V gene data show CDR1 as SGHKS and CDR2 as YYEKEE (reference sequence). The CDR3 sequence: CASSLGQGSYEQYF. The CDR3 region has the DNA TGTGCCAGCAGCTTGGGTCAGGGGAGCTACGAGCAGTACTTC.

This clone was picked up a small number of times. The chain carries TRBV5-4 and TRBJ2-7, with 7 bases matching TRBD2. The germline CDR1 and CDR2 sequences are SGHNT and YYREEE (reference sequence). With V trimmed by 2 bases and J by 3 bases, 17 bases remained unmatched. The length of the CDR3 is 18 residues. The CDR3 loop is CASSFHPTFGGKDYEQYF. CDR3 sequence (DNA): TGTGCCAGCAGCTTTCATCCCACCTTCGGGGGGAAGGACTACGAGCAGTACTTC.

The chain has TRBV2 and TRBJ2-7, with D tentatively TRBD2 (5 bases). Germline CDR1 reads SNHLY; CDR2 reads FYNNEI. V dropped 7 bases and J dropped 3 bases, with 13 bases sitting between them. The CDR3 consists of 13 residues. The CDR3 DNA reads TGTGCCAGCAATGGGGTAGGAGGCTACGAGCAGTACTTC. It translates to CASNGVGGYEQYF.

The chain carries TRBV7-8 and TRBJ1-4; D gene unclear. The CDR3 length is 16 residues. Between the trimmed V and J ends, which lost 3 bases and 4 bases, there was a span of 15 bases. Germline-derived CDR1 and CDR2 are SGHVS and FQNEAQ. CDR3 sequence reads: CASSFSSLAGNEKLFF. Here the CDR3 DNA reads TGTGCCAGCAGCTTTAGTTCATTGGCCGGTAATGAAAAACTGTTTTTT.

CDR3 protein: CASSATENYGYTF. In nucleotides, the CDR3 is TGTGCCAGTAGCGCGACGGAGAACTATGGCTACACCTTC. The V gene is TRBV19, the J gene TRBJ1-2; D uncertain. Trimming pared 6 bases from V and 2 bases from J, leaving 10 bases between. The CDR3 length is 13 residues. The germline V gene encodes CDR1 LNHDA and CDR2 SQIVND (reference sequence).

This chain connects TRBV19 to TRBJ1-1; 7 bases are a match to TRBD1. Germline loops: CDR1 LNHDA, CDR2 SQIVND (reference sequence). The length of the CDR3 is 15 residues. Trimming at V came to 5 bases and at J to 2 bases, leaving 8 bases not matched to a gene. This CDR3 reads CASSGWDSNNTEAFF. The CDR3 bases are TGTGCCAGTAGTGGGTGGGACAGTAATAACACTGAAGCTTTCTTT.

The sample holds one count of this clone. The chain recombines TRBV18 with TRBJ1-6; a possible D gene is TRBD1 (6 bases). CDR3 length: 18 residues. Germline CDR1 KGHSH, CDR2 LQKENI. Deletions cut 3 bases from V and 0 bases from J, with 15 bases between. CDR3 amino acids: CASSPGQGSSSYNSPLHF. In DNA, the CDR3 is TGTGCCAGCTCACCTGGCCAGGGGTCAAGCTCCTATAATTCACCCCTCCACTTT.

The chain combines TRBV18 with TRBJ1-4; 11 nucleotides align to TRBD1. Germline V gene sequence: CDR1 KGHSH, CDR2 LQKENI. The V segment lost 5 bases and the J segment 6 bases; nucleotides outside the gene matches: 5. The CDR3 consists of 15 residues. The CDR3 sequence: CASSIGTGGHEKLFF. As DNA, the CDR3 is TGTGCCAGCTCAATCGGGACAGGGGGGCATGAAAAACTGTTTTTT.

The J gene is TRBJ2-3, the V gene TRBV18, with 7 bases lining up with TRBD2. V lost 1 base to trimming and J lost 2 bases; unmatched junction nucleotides: 6. The CDR3 runs to 16 residues. Germline CDR1 reads KGHSH; CDR2 reads LQKENI. The CDR3 DNA reads as TGTGCCAGCTCACCACGTTCTAGCGGCACCACAGATACGCAGTATTTT. Residues: CASSPRSSGTTDTQYF.

V usage is TRBV6-5 and J usage is TRBJ1-5; weak D call: TRBD1 (5 bases). V lost 2 bases and J lost 2, with 10 bases in between. CDR1 MNHEY and CDR2 SVGAGI come from the germline V gene. CDR3 length: 15 residues. This CDR3 is CASSYGGGGNQPQHF. The DNA for the CDR3 is TGTGCCAGCAGTTACGGCGGGGGTGGCAATCAGCCCCAGCATTTT.

V gene TRBV19 combines with J gene TRBJ1-1; possibly TRBD1 for D (5 bases). Trimming took 5 bases from V and 4 from J, leaving 11 bases between them. The CDR3 contains 13 residues. The germline CDR1 and CDR2 sequences are LNHDA and SQIVND (reference sequence). CDR3 residues: CASSEGLTTEAFF. DNA of the CDR3: TGTGCCAGTAGTGAGGGGTTGACCACTGAAGCTTTCTTT.

V is TRBV6-5 and J is TRBJ1-2; TRBD1 is a possible D gene (6 bases). This CDR3 is 14 amino acids long. Germline assignment: CDR1 MNHEY and CDR2 SVGAGI. Trimming took 2 bases from V and 7 from J, leaving 14 bases between them. CDR3 bases: TGTGCCAGCAGTTACAACGAGTACAGGGTTGGCTACACCTTC. This gives the protein CASSYNEYRVGYTF.

V and J are TRBV7-9 and TRBJ2-7, with TRBD2 matching over 12 bases. CDR1 and CDR2 (germline): SEHNR, FQNEAQ (reference sequence). This CDR3 spans 14 amino acids. Trimming cost V 4 bases and J 6 bases; bases outside gene matches: 4. The CDR3 sequence is CASSSLAGGGEQYF. The CDR3 coding sequence is TGTGCCAGCAGCTCACTAGCGGGAGGTGGCGAGCAGTACTTC.

This clone was seen a few times. The chain recombines TRBV18 with TRBJ2-2; D gene ambiguous. V was clipped by 3 bases and J by 5 bases, with 7 bases between them. Germline V gene lookup returns CDR1 KGHSH and CDR2 LQKENI. The CDR3 sequence is 13 residues long. The CDR3 spells CASSPWATGELFF. The CDR3 nucleotides are TGTGCCAGCTCACCGTGGGCTACCGGGGAGCTGTTTTTT.

This chain uses TRBV4-3 with TRBJ2-7; D ambiguous. The V end was cut by 0 bases, the J end by 1 base, with 10 bases between. The CDR3 length is 15 residues. Germline lookup yields CDR1 LGHNA and CDR2 YSLEER. In nucleotides, the CDR3 is TGCGCCAGCAGCCAAGAGGTTTTGGATTCCTACGAGCAGTACTTC. Translation: CASSQEVLDSYEQYF.

This clone occurred once. The chain employs TRBV19 and TRBJ2-1; a weak D match, TRBD1 (6 bases). V lost 5 bases and J 3 bases, leaving 8 bases between the germline ends. Germline V gene lookup returns CDR1 LNHDA and CDR2 SQIVND (reference sequence). The CDR3 is 13 amino acids. CDR3 protein: CASSPRGYNEQFF. CDR3 coding DNA: TGTGCCAGTAGTCCCAGGGGCTACAATGAGCAGTTCTTC.

The chain recombines TRBV19 with TRBJ2-7; unclear D gene. This CDR3 region has 14 residues. V gave up 5 bases and J gave up 8 bases, with 19 bases separating them. Germline V lookup: CDR1 LNHDA, CDR2 SQIVND (reference sequence). The CDR3 loop reads CASSVSPGLNKQYF. The CDR3 DNA reads as TGTGCCAGTAGTGTTTCACCGGGCCTGAATAAGCAGTACTTC.

This clone was found once. The rearrangement links TRBV5-1 to TRBJ1-6; tentative D call: TRBD1 (6 bases). The CDR3 is 14 amino acids. With 5 bases removed from V and 5 bases from J, the gap between germline ends came to 11 bases. CDR1 and CDR2 (germline): SGHRS, YFSETQ. The CDR3 bases are TGCGCCAGCAGACCGGACAGTAATAATTCACCCCTCCACTTT. It encodes CASRPDSNNSPLHF.

The chain joins TRBV18 to TRBJ2-7; tentative D call: TRBD1 (5 bases). Germline V gene data show CDR1 as KGHSH and CDR2 as LQKENI. This CDR3 is 20 amino acids long. V was cut by 4 bases and J by 3 bases, with 31 bases left in between. This chain's CDR3 is CASSQGISRSRQDNFYEQYF. CDR3 coding DNA: TGTGCCAGCTCACAGGGGATTTCACGGAGTCGCCAGGACAACTTCTACGAGCAGTACTTC.